These 32 T cell receptor beta chains share one sample of origin, sequenced in a study of T cell responses to AZD1222 COVID-19 vaccine. Using immunoSEQ multiplex PCR, the repertoire was profiled, and TCRdb retains in-frame clones only, with some absent. The data show some 96,000 clones, about 88% seen once. The sequenced sample was peripheral blood, obtained on day 0 of AZD1222 vaccination. Source of these receptors: an adult in good health.

This sequence joins TRBV12-3 or TRBV12-4 and TRBJ2-5; D ambiguous. The CDR3 is 13 residues long. V lost 3 bases and J 0 bases, leaving 5 bases between the germline ends. Here the CDR3 DNA reads TGTGCCAGCAGTTTTGGGTACCAAGAGACCCAGTACTTC. Its protein is CASSFGYQETQYF.

CDR3 bases: TGTGCCAGCAGCCACGCCAGAGCGGGGCAGTTCTTC. Translated, it gives CASSHARAGQFF. The chain couples TRBV3-1 (or the pseudogene TRBV3-2) to TRBJ2-1; D may be TRBD2 (6 bases). Germline CDR1 LGHDT, CDR2 YNNKEL (reference sequence). The V end lost 3 bases, the J end lost 12 bases, and 12 bases lay between the germline ends. The CDR3 sequence is 12 residues long.

The CDR3 is CASSTPAHPGEQYF. CDR3 nucleotide sequence: TGTGCCAGCAGCACCCCGGCCCACCCTGGCGAGCAGTACTTC. This rearrangement joins TRBV11-3 to TRBJ2-7; D is unclear. This CDR3 has 14 amino acids. Germline V gene sequence: CDR1 SGHNT, CDR2 YENEEA. The germline V and J ends were trimmed by 5 bases and 6 bases, with 17 bases remaining between them.

The J gene is TRBJ1-4, the V gene TRBV27; D unclear. The CDR3 runs to 15 residues. The germline V and J ends were trimmed by 5 bases and 0 bases, with 10 bases remaining between them. Germline CDR1 reads MNHEY; CDR2 reads SMNVEV (reference sequence). CDR3: CASSPRTPTNEKLFF. For the CDR3, the DNA is TGTGCCAGCAGTCCCCGGACTCCAACTAATGAAAAACTGTTTTTT.

The chain links TRBV4-2 to TRBJ2-7, with D uncertain. The CDR3 sequence is 16 residues long. Germline V gene sequence: CDR1 LGHNA, CDR2 YNFKEQ. V was trimmed by 0 bases and J by 0 bases, leaving 12 bases between them. The CDR3 DNA sequence: TGTGCCAGCAGCCAAGAGGTTGCAGGCCTCTCCTACGAGCAGTACTTC. Translating it yields CASSQEVAGLSYEQYF.

This rearrangement joins TRBV28 to TRBJ1-3; maybe TRBD1 (5 bases). The ends were cut back, 7 bases at V and 4 bases at J, with 23 bases in the middle. The CDR3 has 17 residues. The V gene's germline CDR1 is MDHEN and CDR2 SYDVKM. The CDR3 sequence: CASIGLYWGSGGNTIYF. The CDR3 coding sequence is TGTGCCAGCATCGGACTCTACTGGGGGTCGGGAGGAAACACCATATATTTT. Filled out from reference TRBV28 and TRBJ1-3, the complete variable domain reads DVKVTQSSRYLVKRTGEKVFLECVQDMDHENMFWYRQDPGLGLRLIYFSYDVKMKEKGDIPEGYSVSREKKERFSLILESASTNQTSMYLCASIGLYWGSGGNTIYFGEGSWLTVV.

The genes are TRBV18 and TRBJ1-2; no clear D. This CDR3 region has 15 residues. Per germline, CDR1 KGHSH and CDR2 LQKENI. Deletions cut 2 bases from V and 2 bases from J, with 12 bases between. The CDR3 DNA is TGTGCCAGCTCACCAGACCCAGGCTCGAACTATGGCTACACCTTC. Its translation is CASSPDPGSNYGYTF.

The chain couples TRBV5-4 to TRBJ2-7; D gene unclear. Trimming shortened V by 4 bases and J by 3 bases, and 17 bases separated the two germline ends. CDR1 is SGHNT and CDR2 is YYREEE in the germline V gene (reference sequence). The CDR3 is made up of 15 amino acids. The CDR3, as DNA: TGTGCCAGCAGCACGGACCGATCCACGGACTACGAGCAGTACTTC. Its protein is CASSTDRSTDYEQYF.

The chain uses TRBV28 and TRBJ1-1, with 7 bases matching TRBD1. CDR1 is MDHEN and CDR2 is SYDVKM in the germline V gene. CDR3 size: 15 residues. V trimming: 5 bases; J trimming: 4 bases; junction bases outside the gene matches: 10. CDR3 residues: CASSPPQGRSTEAFF. The DNA of the CDR3 is TGTGCCAGCAGTCCCCCACAGGGGCGCAGCACTGAAGCTTTCTTT.

The chain joins TRBV2 to TRBJ2-1; a possible D gene is TRBD2 (6 bases). Germline lookup yields CDR1 SNHLY and CDR2 FYNNEI. The CDR3 loop spans 14 amino acids. Trimming removed 4 bases from V and 5 bases from J, with 12 bases in between. Here the CDR3 DNA reads TGTGCCAGCAGTGTAAGCGGACTAAACAATGAGCAGTTCTTC. Protein product: CASSVSGLNNEQFF.

The J gene is TRBJ2-7, the V gene TRBV6-5, with D tentatively TRBD1 (5 bases). Germline loops: CDR1 MNHEY, CDR2 SVGAGI. The CDR3 consists of 15 residues. V was trimmed by 6 bases and J by 5 bases, leaving 20 bases between them. CDR3 bases: TGTGCCAGCAGACAAACCCAGGCAGGGCAGGACGAGCAGTACTTC. Translation gives CASRQTQAGQDEQYF.

The CDR3 loop reads CASSPHRTGGNTEAFF. The CDR3 DNA reads as TGTGCCAGCAGTCCTCACCGGACAGGTGGTAACACTGAAGCTTTCTTT. J is TRBJ1-1 and V is TRBV28; TRBD1 matches at 7 bases. CDR1 and CDR2 from the germline V gene are MDHEN and SYDVKM. V was clipped by 5 bases and J by 2 bases; unmatched bases: 11. The CDR3 runs to 16 residues.

The chain joins TRBV18 to TRBJ2-3, with D unresolved. There are 14 residues in the CDR3. CDR1 and CDR2 (germline): KGHSH, LQKENI. V gave up 0 bases and J gave up 3 bases, with 7 bases separating them. The CDR3 sequence is CASSPPLSTDTQYF. CDR3 coding DNA: TGTGCCAGCTCACCACCTTTGAGTACAGATACGCAGTATTTT.

This chain connects TRBV15 to TRBJ1-2; tentative D call: TRBD1 (6 bases). This CDR3 is built from 19 residues. V was pared by 0 bases and J by 4 bases, with 24 bases between. The germline V gene encodes CDR1 LNHNV and CDR2 YYDKDF (reference sequence). This chain's CDR3 is CATSRDPSRDTHFFYGYTF. The CDR3 DNA sequence: TGTGCCACCAGCAGAGACCCATCCCGGGACACCCACTTTTTCTATGGCTACACCTTC.

The CDR3 DNA reads as TGCAGCGCCCAAAGCGGGGGAGTATACGAGCAGTACTTC. Translation gives CSAQSGGVYEQYF. The rearrangement joins TRBV29-1 to TRBJ2-7, with 8 bases matching TRBD2. V trimming: 7 bases; J trimming: 4 bases; junction bases outside the gene matches: 9. CDR3 length: 13 amino acids. Germline CDR1 reads SQVTM; CDR2 reads ANQGSEA.

The genes are TRBV3-1 (or the pseudogene TRBV3-2) and TRBJ2-2; unclear D gene. The germline V and J ends were trimmed by 0 bases and 8 bases, with 4 bases remaining between them. Germline CDR1 LGHDT, CDR2 YNNKEL (reference sequence). This CDR3 region has 12 residues. Written as DNA, the CDR3 is TGTGCCAGCAGCCAAGATCTAGGGGAGCTGTTTTTT. Its translation: CASSQDLGELFF.

The chain is built from TRBV6-5 and TRBJ1-2, with 7 bases aligning to TRBD1. CDR3 length: 14 amino acids. The ends lost 6 bases at V and 3 bases at J; junction bases unmatched: 7. The germline gives CDR1 MNHEY, CDR2 SVGAGI. The CDR3, as DNA: TGTGCCAGCAGCCGACCCCAGGGGGACTATGGCTACACCTTC. This gives the protein CASSRPQGDYGYTF.

This clone appeared a single time. V is TRBV3-1 (or the pseudogene TRBV3-2) and J is TRBJ1-1; D gene uncertain. This CDR3 has 12 residues. V gave up 0 bases and J gave up 2 bases, with 1 base separating them. Germline values: CDR1 LGHDT, CDR2 YNNKEL (reference sequence). The CDR3 DNA follows: TGTGCCAGCAGCCAAGACAACACTGAAGCTTTCTTT. Amino acids: CASSQDNTEAFF.

V and J are TRBV19 and TRBJ2-6; D remains ambiguous. This CDR3 region has 15 residues. V was cut by 3 bases and J by 0 bases, with 6 bases left in between. Germline V gene data show CDR1 as LNHDA and CDR2 as SQIVND (reference sequence). CDR3 loop: CASSIVSSGANVLTF. The CDR3 bases are TGTGCCAGTAGTATTGTCAGCTCTGGGGCCAACGTCCTGACTTTC.

In this sample, this clone turned up a few times. Other DNA sequences in the same sample also yield this CDR3. J is TRBJ1-5 and V is TRBV19; weak D call: TRBD1 (6 bases). The V end lost 5 bases, the J end lost 1 base, and 12 bases lay between the germline ends. Germline CDR1 is LNHDA and CDR2 is SQIVND (reference sequence). The CDR3 is 15 amino acids. CDR3 coding DNA: TGTGCCAGTAGTTTGGGGGGCCTAAGCAATCAGCCCCAGCATTTT. It yields the protein CASSLGGLSNQPQHF. The complete variable domain, with remaining parts taken from reference TRBV19 and TRBJ1-5, reads DGGITQSPKYLFRKEGQNVTLSCEQNLNHDAMYWYRQDPGQGLRLIYYSQIVNDFQKGDIAEGYSVSREKKESFPLTVTSAQKNPTAFYLCASSLGGLSNQPQHFGDGTRLSIL.

The chain carries TRBV7-2 and TRBJ2-3; 10 bases line up with TRBD2. The germline V gene encodes CDR1 SGHTA and CDR2 FQGNSA. The CDR3 is made up of 15 amino acids. Losses at the gene ends were 1 base for V and 4 bases for J; bases not matched to a gene: 2. CDR3 in amino acids: CASSLESGGADTQYF. CDR3 nucleotides: TGTGCCAGCAGCTTAGAAAGCGGGGGGGCAGATACGCAGTATTTT.

The V gene is TRBV28, the J gene TRBJ1-2, with D unclear. The length of the CDR3 is 13 residues. Per germline, CDR1 MDHEN and CDR2 SYDVKM. V gave up 5 bases and J gave up 6 bases, with 13 bases separating them. CDR3 region: CASSSGLSHGYTF. CDR3 in DNA: TGTGCCAGCAGTAGTGGACTATCGCATGGCTACACCTTC.

This clone occurred a few times. V is TRBV3-1 (or the pseudogene TRBV3-2) and J is TRBJ1-6, with D uncertain. CDR1 LGHDT and CDR2 YNNKEL come from the germline V gene (reference sequence). Trimming cost V 1 base and J 11 bases, with 9 bases left between them. The CDR3 has 13 residues. Here the CDR3 DNA reads TGTGCCAGCAGCCAAGCCCGGACTCCACCCCTCCACTTT. Translation gives CASSQARTPPLHF.

The V call is TRBV30, the J call TRBJ2-7; 11 bases are shared with TRBD1. Germline trimming cut 3 bases from V and 6 bases from J; bases unmatched to any gene: 4. Germline V gene sequence: CDR1 GTSNPN, CDR2 SVGIG (reference sequence). This CDR3 has 13 residues. CDR3: CAWSRTGGGEQYF. In DNA form, the CDR3 reads TGTGCCTGGAGCCGGACAGGGGGCGGCGAGCAGTACTTC. Full variable domain (rest looked up from reference TRBV30 and TRBJ2-7): SQTIHQWPATLVQPVGSPLSLECTVEGTSNPNLYWYRQAAGRGLQLLFYSVGIGQISSEVPQNLSASRPQDRQFILSSKKLLLSDSGFYLCAWSRTGGGEQYFGPGTRLTVT.

This chain links TRBV4-3 with TRBJ2-1; TRBD1 might be the D (6 bases). The CDR3 covers 17 residues. Germline loops: CDR1 LGHNA, CDR2 YSLEER. V was trimmed by 3 bases and J by 1 base, leaving 16 bases between them. The CDR3 DNA sequence: TGCGCCAGCAGCCAGGATCTTACAGGGTCTTCCTACAATGAGCAGTTCTTC. Translated, it gives CASSQDLTGSSYNEQFF.

The V gene is TRBV19, the J gene TRBJ1-1, with D possibly matching TRBD1 (5 bases). The CDR3 spans 16 residues. V was pared by 5 bases and J by 2 bases, with 18 bases between. CDR1 and CDR2 from the germline V gene are LNHDA and SQIVND (reference sequence). The CDR3 sequence is CASSPGAAGLNTEAFF. In DNA, the CDR3 is TGTGCCAGTAGTCCCGGCGCGGCAGGGCTTAACACTGAAGCTTTCTTT.

The chain couples TRBV7-9 to TRBJ2-7; D not resolved. Germline V CDR1 and CDR2: SEHNR, FQNEAQ (reference sequence). Trimming removed 5 bases from V and 2 bases from J, with 10 bases in between. The CDR3 loop spans 13 amino acids. CDR3 in amino acids: CASSLGNPYEQYF. The CDR3 DNA follows: TGTGCCAGCAGCCTGGGGAACCCCTACGAGCAGTACTTC.

The rearrangement uses TRBV18 and TRBJ2-3; a possible D gene is TRBD1 (6 bases). Germline V lookup: CDR1 KGHSH, CDR2 LQKENI. The CDR3 has 15 residues. V lost 1 base to trimming and J lost 2 bases, with 10 bases between them. The CDR3 nucleotides read TGTGCCAGCTCACCACAGAGGGGGACCACAGATACGCAGTATTTT. Protein sequence: CASSPQRGTTDTQYF.

The CDR3 bases are TGTGCCAGCAGTTTAGGGATCTACACTGAAGCTTTCTTT. This codes for CASSLGIYTEAFF. The rearrangement links TRBV12-3 or TRBV12-4 to TRBJ1-1, with no clear D. Trimming removed 1 base at V and 3 bases at J, with 6 bases between. The CDR3 is made up of 13 amino acids.

This clone has just one count. This chain uses TRBV4-3 with TRBJ1-6; 7 nucleotides agree with TRBD1. CDR1 LGHNA and CDR2 YSLEER come from the germline V gene. CDR3 length: 16 residues. After removal of 0 bases from V and 4 bases from J, the junction contained 3 bases not matched to a gene. CDR3 in amino acids: CASSQDRTGYNSPLHF. The CDR3, as DNA: TGCGCCAGCAGCCAAGATAGGACAGGTTATAATTCACCCCTCCACTTT.

The chain carries TRBV19 and TRBJ1-5, with D possibly matching TRBD1 (5 bases). Trimming took off 3 bases at V and 5 bases at J, with 8 bases between the two ends. Germline assignment: CDR1 LNHDA and CDR2 SQIVND (reference sequence). The CDR3 totals 13 residues. The CDR3 DNA reads as TGTGCCAGTAGTATCAGGGCAGATCAGCCCCAGCATTTT. Translated, it gives CASSIRADQPQHF.

This clone has just one count. This chain connects TRBV7-2 to TRBJ1-1; 8 bases align to TRBD1. The V gene end was trimmed by 1 base and the J gene end by 2 bases; junction bases not matched to a gene: 6. The CDR3 contains 16 residues. The germline CDR1 and CDR2 sequences are SGHTA and FQGNSA. Written as DNA, the CDR3 is TGTGCCAGCAGCTTAGTAGACAGGGGTATCAACACTGAAGCTTTCTTT. As protein: CASSLVDRGINTEAFF.